The rows below give T cell receptor beta chains drawn from one sample of a study of OX40 agonist ivuxolimab in advanced cancers. Clones were read by immunoSEQ multiplex PCR, and TCRdb kept only the in-frame ones, dropping some. The table has tens of thousands of clones, around 80% seen once; the top ten hold 8.2%. The sequences come from CD4+ or CD8+ T cells sorted from blood, collected in a trial of the OX40 agonist ivuxolimab. The receptors shown here come from an adult with an advanced solid tumor such as melanoma, head and neck, liver or kidney cancer. CDR3s include the opening cysteine and the closing phenylalanine or tryptophan. A D gene is named only where the DNA matches it firmly. Rows give clone size only sometimes, using once, few, many, or a class for an expanded clone.

v_gene	abundance	d_gene	j_gene	CDR3nt	CDR3aa
TRBV5-1	.	TRBD1	TRBJ1-4	TGCGCCAGCAGCAGGACAGGGGGGCAGAATGAAAAACTGTTTTTT	CASSRTGGQNEKLFF
TRBV5-1	.	.	TRBJ2-3	TGCGCCAGCAGCTTGGCAGATGGGTCCACAGATACGCAGTATTTT	CASSLADGSTDTQYF
TRBV19	.	.	TRBJ1-5	TGTGCCACCAAAGGGCGGGCAGGAGGTCTGGGCAATCAGCCCCAGCATTTT	CATKGRAGGLGNQPQHF
TRBV5-1	.	TRBD2	TRBJ2-3	TGCGCCAGCAGCTTCGCAAGCGGGGGGACCACAGATACGCAGTATTTT	CASSFASGGTTDTQYF
TRBV7-6	.	.	TRBJ1-1	TGTGCCAGCAGCTTTAGGCCTAGCACTGAAGCTTTCTTT	CASSFRPSTEAFF
TRBV4-1	.	TRBD1	TRBJ2-3	TGCGCCAGCAGCCAAGGGACAGGGGCTGCAGATACGCAGTATTTT	CASSQGTGAADTQYF
TRBV30	few	.	TRBJ1-6	TGTGCCGCCGATCAGGGCTATTCACCCCTCCACTTT	CAADQGYSPLHF
TRBV7-9	.	TRBD1	TRBJ1-4	TGTGCCAGCGGGAAAGGACAGGCTAATGAAAAACTGTTTTTT	CASGKGQANEKLFF
TRBV10-3	.	.	TRBJ1-6	TGTGCCACCAGCCGGGATCCTAATTCACCCCTCCACTTT	CATSRDPNSPLHF
TRBV9	.	TRBD2	TRBJ2-7	TGTGCCAGCAGCCCTCACCTTAGCGGGAGCTACGAGCAGTACTTC	CASSPHLSGSYEQYF
TRBV6-6	few	.	TRBJ2-1	TGTGCCAGCAGGGGGGGAGGCTCCTACAATGAGCAGTTCTTC	CASRGGGSYNEQFF
TRBV13	.	TRBD1	TRBJ1-4	TGTGCCAGCAGCCAACAGGGGAATGAAAAACTGTTTTTT	CASSQQGNEKLFF
TRBV14	.	TRBD1	TRBJ1-1	TGTGCCAGCAGCCACCGCCGGGGGATAACAGGGGAGGCTGAAGCTTTCTTT	CASSHRRGITGEAEAFF
TRBV6-4	.	.	TRBJ1-5	TGTGCCAGCAGTGACTCGGACCTCGGAGGGCCCCAGCATTTT	CASSDSDLGGPQHF
TRBV5-1	.	TRBD1	TRBJ1-6	TGCGCCAGCTCCTTAGACAGGGGATACTCACCCCTCCACTTT	CASSLDRGYSPLHF
TRBV4-1	.	.	TRBJ1-4	TGCGCCAGCAGCCAAGAGGCCGGGACGGTGAATGAAAAACTGTTTTTT	CASSQEAGTVNEKLFF
TRBV11-2	.	TRBD1	TRBJ1-5	TGTGCCAGCAGGCTGGGGGGGGGACAGTACAATCAGCCCCAGCATTTT	CASRLGGGQYNQPQHF
TRBV28	.	.	TRBJ2-4	TGTGCCAGCAGGCAGCCAGCCAAAAACATTCAGTACTTC	CASRQPAKNIQYF
TRBV5-1	once	.	TRBJ2-5	TGCGCCAGCAGCATCAAGACTGGACAAGAGACCCAGTACTTC	CASSIKTGQETQYF
TRBV5-1	.	.	TRBJ2-2	TGCGCCAGCAGCTTGGAGTCGGACGGGGAGCTGTTTTTT	CASSLESDGELFF
TRBV5-1	.	.	TRBJ1-1	TGCGCCAGCTCCCAGGGCATGGGGCAGGGAATGGTGGGGGCTTTCTTT	CASSQGMGQGMVGAFF
TRBV5-4	.	.	TRBJ2-5	TGTGCCAGCAGCTCCGGGACTTCACAAGAGACCCAGTACTTC	CASSSGTSQETQYF
TRBV10-3	.	TRBD1	TRBJ2-3	TGTGCCATCAGTGAGTCCGGGACAGGGGGTGATGGCAAAGATACGCAGTATTTT	CAISESGTGGDGKDTQYF
TRBV4-1	.	.	TRBJ1-4	TGCGCCAGCAGCCCGGACAGTGCAACTAATGAAAAACTGTTTTTT	CASSPDSATNEKLFF
TRBV5-5	.	.	TRBJ1-4	TGTGCCAGCAGCTTGCGGAGTCCGGAAAAACTGTTTTTT	CASSLRSPEKLFF
TRBV29-1	.	.	TRBJ1-1	TGCAGCGTTGCCCAGGGTCTTGACGCTGAAGCTTTCTTT	CSVAQGLDAEAFF
TRBV4-1	.	TRBD1	TRBJ1-4	TGCGCCAGCAGCCAACAAGTGGGACAGGGGGGAATGGGTGAAAAACTGTTTTTT	CASSQQVGQGGMGEKLFF
TRBV18	.	TRBD1	TRBJ1-5	TGTGCCAGCTCACCCCAAGGGGGGACAGGGGGCGCCCAGCATTTT	CASSPQGGTGGAQHF
TRBV5-6	.	TRBD1	TRBJ2-2	TGTGCCAGCAGCTTGGGGACAGGGGTGTCCGGGGAGCTGTTTTTT	CASSLGTGVSGELFF
TRBV5-1	.	.	TRBJ2-1	TGCGCCAGCAGCTTGGACCTAGCAAGCGGGAATGAGCAGTTCTTC	CASSLDLASGNEQFF
TRBV6-5	.	TRBD2	TRBJ2-3	TGTGCCAGCAGTTACTTAGCGGGAGCGGCAGATACGCAGTATTTT	CASSYLAGAADTQYF
TRBV2	.	.	TRBJ1-2	TGTGCCAGCAGTGAACGGACATCGGACTATGGCTACACCTTC	CASSERTSDYGYTF
TRBV10-3	.	TRBD2	TRBJ2-2	TGTGCCATCAGTGAGTCTCCCAGCGGGGGGGCCGGAAGGGAGCTGTTTTTT	CAISESPSGGAGRELFF
TRBV7-2	.	.	TRBJ2-2	TGTGCCAGCAGATCGACAGACAAAAACACCGGGGAGCTGTTTTTT	CASRSTDKNTGELFF
TRBV20-1	.	.	TRBJ2-3	TGCAGTGCTAGATTATTAGATACGCAGTATTTT	CSARLLDTQYF
TRBV4-2	.	.	TRBJ2-5	TGTGCCAGCAGCCAAGGGGCCGACTATCGGGAGACCCAGTACTTC	CASSQGADYRETQYF
TRBV4-1	.	.	TRBJ1-1	TGCGCCAGCAGCCAAGAGACAAGGAGACCCAACACTGAAGCTTTCTTT	CASSQETRRPNTEAFF
TRBV5-4	.	.	TRBJ2-5	TGTGCCAGCAGCTTGGGGGGGACCCAAGAGACCCAGTACTTC	CASSLGGTQETQYF
TRBV18	.	TRBD1	TRBJ1-2	TGTGCCAGCTCACCACGGGGACAGGGCGCGACTAACTATGGCTACACCTTC	CASSPRGQGATNYGYTF
TRBV28	.	.	TRBJ1-2	TGTGCCAGCAGCCGAAACCCGGGGGCGGTCTATGGCTACACCTTC	CASSRNPGAVYGYTF
TRBV15	.	.	TRBJ2-6	TGTGCCACCAGCAGAGATCTGGGGTCTCCTGGGGCCAACGTCCTGACTTTC	CATSRDLGSPGANVLTF
TRBV7-2	.	.	TRBJ1-1	TGTGCCAGCAGCTTGGTAGGGAGCGCTGAAGCTTTCTTT	CASSLVGSAEAFF
TRBV4-1	.	TRBD2	TRBJ2-4	TGCGCCAGCCTACTAGCGGGAGTTCAAAACATTCAGTACTTC	CASLLAGVQNIQYF
TRBV7-2	.	.	TRBJ1-4	TGTGCCAGCAGCGAATACGAGGGAAAACTGTTTTTT	CASSEYEGKLFF
TRBV2	.	.	TRBJ1-2	TGTGCCAGCAGTGTTGGCACGGAGGATGGCTACACCTTC	CASSVGTEDGYTF
TRBV30	once	.	TRBJ1-6	TGTGCCTGGAATAAGGGCAATTCCTATAATTCACCCCTCCACTTT	CAWNKGNSYNSPLHF
TRBV6-5	.	TRBD2	TRBJ2-2	TGTGCCAGCAGTTACAGGACTAGCGGCGCCGGGGAGCTGTTTTTT	CASSYRTSGAGELFF
TRBV19	.	.	TRBJ1-2	TGTGCCAGCAAAAATGACAGAGCGGTCTATGGCTACACCTTC	CASKNDRAVYGYTF
TRBV10-3	.	.	TRBJ2-3	TGTGCCATCAGTGAGTCTCGGGGCACAGATACGCAGTATTTT	CAISESRGTDTQYF
TRBV7-3	.	.	TRBJ2-5	TGTGCCAGCAGCTTATCCTCGGGGGAGACCCAGTACTTC	CASSLSSGETQYF
TRBV9	.	TRBD1	TRBJ1-3	TGTGCCAGCAGCGTAGGCTTAGGAGACAGGGGGTCTGGAAACACCATATATTTT	CASSVGLGDRGSGNTIYF
TRBV9	.	.	TRBJ1-2	TGTGCCAGCAGTCTACAGGGTGGGAACTATGGCTACACCTTC	CASSLQGGNYGYTF
TRBV19	.	.	TRBJ1-3	TGTGCCAGCCGTAGCTTGGGCTCTGGAAACACCATATATTTT	CASRSLGSGNTIYF